What follows is one T cell receptor (beta chain) and its context. Which antigen it targets is not known. It has no much larger one-base neighbor in the sample; base qualities were not kept. These data are taken from a study of control samples from healthy donors and cancer patients (dated by TCRdb to 2020 to 2022). Its CDR3 holds 13 amino acids, cysteine through phenylalanine. Only CDR3 DNA remains: 39 bases, in frame from the first base. V lost 6 bases and J lost 5 bases; the stretch between them is 14 bases long. CDR1 SGHNT and CDR2 YYREEE are derived from the germline V gene (reference sequence). Library creation used the immunoSEQ multiplex PCR assay. In its TCRdb copy, this immuneACCESS table keeps in-frame sequences only and misses some clones. Where compared with another copy, unresolved V genes explain less than half of these, and the others have no known cause. In all, the sample holds 150,000 or so clones, and more than 85% of those were seen once. The ten largest account for roughly 5.7% of the sample.

The sequence derives from a man between 18 and 35 years old in good health. Sequenced sample: blood. The chain is assembled from TRBV5-4 and TRBJ1-2; the D gene is perhaps TRBD1, on 6 matching bases. The CDR3 has the sequence CASTKDRRYGYTF. The DNA is as follows: TGTGCCAGCACCAAAGACAGGAGATATGGCTACACCTTC.